This TCR beta chain is drawn from a study of OX40 agonist ivuxolimab in advanced cancers. Sequencing was performed with immunoSEQ multiplex PCR; in TCRdb, only in-frame clones are kept and a portion is missing. The data contain under 100,000 clones, around 89% of them singletons. Germline CDR1 MNHEY, CDR2 SVGAGI. The CDR3 spans 13 residues. V was trimmed by 6 bases and J by 3 bases, leaving 12 bases between them. Only one count was recorded for this clone. Sequenced material: CD4+ or CD8+ T cells sorted from blood, taken in a trial of the OX40 agonist ivuxolimab. The V gene is TRBV6-5, the J gene TRBJ2-7, with D possibly matching TRBD1 (5 bases). The source is an adult with an advanced solid tumor such as melanoma, head and neck, liver or kidney cancer. CDR3 DNA: TGTGCCAGCAGCGACAGAACCCACTACGAGCAGTACTTC. Protein product: CASSDRTHYEQYF.